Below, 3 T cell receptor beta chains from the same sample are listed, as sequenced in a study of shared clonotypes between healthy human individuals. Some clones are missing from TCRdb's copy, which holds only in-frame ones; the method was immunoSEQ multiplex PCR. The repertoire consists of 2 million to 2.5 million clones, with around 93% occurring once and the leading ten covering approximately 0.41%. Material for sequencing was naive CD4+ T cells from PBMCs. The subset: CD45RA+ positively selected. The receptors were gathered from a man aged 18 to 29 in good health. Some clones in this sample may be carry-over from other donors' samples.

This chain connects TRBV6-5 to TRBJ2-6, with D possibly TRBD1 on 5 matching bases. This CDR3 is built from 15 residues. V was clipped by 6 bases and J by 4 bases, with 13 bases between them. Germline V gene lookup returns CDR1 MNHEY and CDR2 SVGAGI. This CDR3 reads CASRPRAGGANVLTF. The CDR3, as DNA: TGTGCCAGCAGGCCCAGGGCAGGCGGGGCCAACGTCCTGACTTTC.

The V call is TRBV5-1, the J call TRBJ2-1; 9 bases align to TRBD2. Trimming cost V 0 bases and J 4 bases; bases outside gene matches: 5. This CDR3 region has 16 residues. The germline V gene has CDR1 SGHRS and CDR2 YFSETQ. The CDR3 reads CASSLAPSGAYNEQFF. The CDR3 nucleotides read TGCGCCAGCAGCTTGGCCCCTAGCGGGGCTTACAATGAGCAGTTCTTC.

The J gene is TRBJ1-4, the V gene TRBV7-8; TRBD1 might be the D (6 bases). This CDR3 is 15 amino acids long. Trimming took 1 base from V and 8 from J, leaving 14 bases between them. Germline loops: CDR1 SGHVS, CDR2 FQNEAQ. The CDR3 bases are TGTGCCAGCAGCTTAGTGCGGGGGCTCGAAGAAAAACTGTTTTTT. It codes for CASSLVRGLEEKLFF.